The rows below give T cell receptor beta chains drawn from one sample of a study of CD8+ T cells in alopecia areata. Clones were read by immunoSEQ multiplex PCR, and TCRdb kept only the in-frame ones, dropping some. The sample comprises fewer than 250,000 clones, 64% of which are singletons, and approximately 1.4% rests with the top ten. The material was CD4+ T cells sorted from blood, obtained at week 49, from a patient treated with tofacitinib. The source is a human donor with alopecia areata. CDR3s include the opening cysteine and the closing phenylalanine or tryptophan. A D gene is named only where the DNA matches it firmly. Clone size is shown for a subset of rows, as once, few, many or a class of expanded clone.

j_gene,v_gene,d_gene,abundance,CDR3aa,CDR3nt
TRBJ2-1,TRBV29-1,TRBD2,few,CSVDIAGVYNEQFF,TGCAGCGTTGACATTGCGGGGGTGTACAATGAGCAGTTCTTC
TRBJ2-7,TRBV5-6,TRBD2,-,CASSLAGTSYEQYF,TGTGCCAGCAGCTTAGCGGGGACGTCGTACGAGCAGTACTTC
TRBJ1-5,TRBV27,-,many,CASSPRTRLSLQPQHF,TGTGCCAGCAGTCCTCGGACGCGCCTTTCCCTTCAGCCCCAGCATTTT
TRBJ1-3,TRBV30,TRBD1,-,CAWGARTGGGNTIYF,TGTGCCTGGGGCGCCCGGACAGGGGGAGGAAACACCATATATTTT
TRBJ2-7,TRBV5-1,TRBD2,-,CASSLATDGTKSSYEQYF,TGCGCCAGCAGCTTGGCCACAGACGGGACTAAAAGCTCCTACGAGCAGTACTTC
TRBJ2-5,TRBV7-2,-,few,CASSLVGGQAQYF,TGTGCCAGCAGCTTAGTAGGCGGGCAGGCCCAGTACTTC
TRBJ2-4,TRBV11-2,-,-,CASSHENIQYF,TGTGCCAGCAGCCACGAGAACATTCAGTACTTC
TRBJ1-5,TRBV30,-,once,CAWSTGWIGNQPQHF,TGTGCCTGGAGCACAGGGTGGATAGGCAATCAGCCCCAGCATTTT
TRBJ2-3,TRBV13,TRBD2,few,CASTYVRERGATSPQYF,TGTGCCAGCACGTACGTAAGGGAGCGGGGGGCCACGAGCCCGCAGTATTTT
TRBJ1-2,TRBV29-1,-,once,CSVGEDYGYTF,TGCAGCGTTGGCGAGGACTATGGCTACACCTTC
TRBJ1-6,TRBV2,-,-,CASRDGNSPLHF,TGTGCCAGCAGGGACGGGAATTCACCCCTCCACTTT